The sequence of this TCR beta chain was determined in a study of early T cells in non-severe SARS-CoV-2 infection. Study background: Sequencing targeted bulk RNA from unsorted whole blood, leaving chains unpaired.

In the library, individual cDNA molecules carried attached unique molecular identifiers. TCRdb passed the 5' RACE reads through MiXCR, listing each CDR3 protein once. The table has some 27,000 distinct CDR3 sequences, about 4% seen once; the top ten hold 10% to 13%. The length of the CDR3 is 14 residues. Germline CDR1 reads SGHVS; CDR2 reads FQNEAQ. The V gene lost 3 bases and the J gene lost 5 bases, with 11 bases spanning the gap. In this sample, this clonotype turned up many times. This receptor was obtained from an adult who was a healthcare worker with PCR-confirmed SARS-CoV-2 infection or an uninfected control (not recorded which). The V gene is TRBV7-8, the J gene TRBJ1-5; TRBD1 might be the D (6 bases). The sample consisted of whole blood. CDR3 residues: CASSLDSRDQPQHF. The CDR3, as DNA: TGTGCCAGCAGCTTGGACAGCAGGGATCAGCCCCAGCATTTT.